This entry is about one T cell receptor (beta chain). This sample was included in a study of blood T cell repertoires in COVID-19. Methods used by the authors: The assay estimated nucleated cells by amplifying reference gene primers. Sequencing used immunoSEQ multiplex PCR; TCRdb keeps in-frame clones, though not all of them. That table furnishes V, J and clone size, whereas the DNA furnished D and trimming. The sample shows about 260,000 clones, 86% of them seen only once. This CDR3 spans 13 amino acids. V dropped 8 bases and J dropped 6 bases, with 13 bases sitting between them. Germline V gene data show CDR1 as SGHNT and CDR2 as YENEEA. Two negative PCRs, clearance, or symptom resolution had been documented for recovered Cohort 3 donors.

Sample: PBMCs or T cells enriched from blood (not recorded which). The V gene is TRBV11-3, the J gene TRBJ2-2, with D uncertain. The clonotype comes from a woman aged 45-59 years who had recovered from COVID-19. This CDR3 is CASRGLPAGELFF. The CDR3 bases are TGTGCCAGCCGAGGCCTCCCGGCCGGGGAGCTGTTTTTT.